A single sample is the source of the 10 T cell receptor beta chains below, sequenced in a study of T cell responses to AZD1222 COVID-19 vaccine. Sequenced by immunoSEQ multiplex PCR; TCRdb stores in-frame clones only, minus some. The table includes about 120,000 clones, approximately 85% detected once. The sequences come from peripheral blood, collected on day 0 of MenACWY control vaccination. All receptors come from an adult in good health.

CDR3 region: CAISESSMKREAFF. CDR3 bases: TGTGCCATCAGTGAGTCCTCTATGAAACGTGAAGCTTTCTTT. The V and J genes are TRBV10-3 and TRBJ1-1; D ambiguous. The V gene lost 0 bases and the J gene lost 7 bases, with 12 bases spanning the gap. Germline CDR1 and CDR2: ENHRY and SYGVKD. CDR3 length: 14 residues.

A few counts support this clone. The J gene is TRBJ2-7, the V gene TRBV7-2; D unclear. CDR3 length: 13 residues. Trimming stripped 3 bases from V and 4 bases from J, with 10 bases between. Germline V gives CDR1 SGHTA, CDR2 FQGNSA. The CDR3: CASSLNFYYEQYF. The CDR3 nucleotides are TGTGCCAGCAGCTTGAACTTCTATTACGAGCAGTACTTC.

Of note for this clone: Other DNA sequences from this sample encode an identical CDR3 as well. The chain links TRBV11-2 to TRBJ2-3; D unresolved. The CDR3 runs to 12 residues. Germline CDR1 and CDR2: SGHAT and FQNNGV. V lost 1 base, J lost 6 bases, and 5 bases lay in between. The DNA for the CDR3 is TGTGCCAGCAGCTTAGGATTGGATACGCAGTATTTT. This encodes CASSLGLDTQYF.

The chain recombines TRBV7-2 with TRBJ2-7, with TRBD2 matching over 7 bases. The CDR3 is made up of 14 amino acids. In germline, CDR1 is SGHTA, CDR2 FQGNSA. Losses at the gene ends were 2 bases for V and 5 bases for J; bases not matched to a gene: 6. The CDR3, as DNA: TGTGCCAGCAGCTTAAGTGGCGGGAGCAACGAGCAGTACTTC. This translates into CASSLSGGSNEQYF.

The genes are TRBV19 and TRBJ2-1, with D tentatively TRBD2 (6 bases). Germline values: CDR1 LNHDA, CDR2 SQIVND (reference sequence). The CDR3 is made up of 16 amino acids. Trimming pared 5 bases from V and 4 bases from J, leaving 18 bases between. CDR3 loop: CASSPPTLAGYNEQFF. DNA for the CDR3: TGTGCCAGTAGTCCTCCGACCTTGGCGGGGTACAATGAGCAGTTCTTC.

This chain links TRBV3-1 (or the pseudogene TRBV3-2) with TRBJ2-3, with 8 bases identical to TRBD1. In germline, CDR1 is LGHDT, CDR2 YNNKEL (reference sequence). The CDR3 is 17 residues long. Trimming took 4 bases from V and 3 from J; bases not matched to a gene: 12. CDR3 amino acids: CASSLYLDRGSTDTQYF. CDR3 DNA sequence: TGTGCCAGCAGCCTCTACCTTGACAGGGGAAGTACAGATACGCAGTATTTT.

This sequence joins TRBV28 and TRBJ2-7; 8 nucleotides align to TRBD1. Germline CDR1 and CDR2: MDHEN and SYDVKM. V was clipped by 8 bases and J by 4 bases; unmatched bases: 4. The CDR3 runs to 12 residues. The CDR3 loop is CASEQGGYEQYF. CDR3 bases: TGTGCCAGCGAACAGGGGGGATACGAGCAGTACTTC.

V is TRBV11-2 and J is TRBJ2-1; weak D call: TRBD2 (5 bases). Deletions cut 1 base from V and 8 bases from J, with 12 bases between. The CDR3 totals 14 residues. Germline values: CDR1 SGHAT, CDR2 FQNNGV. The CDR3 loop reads CASSLGLAVDEQFF. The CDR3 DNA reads TGTGCCAGCAGCTTAGGGCTAGCTGTTGATGAGCAGTTCTTC.

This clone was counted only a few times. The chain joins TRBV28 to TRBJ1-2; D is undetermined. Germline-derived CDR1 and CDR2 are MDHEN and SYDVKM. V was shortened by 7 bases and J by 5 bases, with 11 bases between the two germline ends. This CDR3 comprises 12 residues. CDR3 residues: CASTNSEYGYTF. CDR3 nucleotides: TGTGCCAGCACTAACTCAGAGTATGGCTACACCTTC.

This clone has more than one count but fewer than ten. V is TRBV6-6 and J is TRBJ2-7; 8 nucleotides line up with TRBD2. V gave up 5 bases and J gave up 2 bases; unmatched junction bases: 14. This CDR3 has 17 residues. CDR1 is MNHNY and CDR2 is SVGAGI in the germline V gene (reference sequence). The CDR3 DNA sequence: TGTGCCAGCAGTCAGGGTAGCGGGATATACGGCCCCTACGAGCAGTACTTC. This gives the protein CASSQGSGIYGPYEQYF.